One TCR beta chain is described in this entry. The data derive from a study of control samples from healthy donors and cancer patients. Repertoires were generated with immunoSEQ multiplex PCR, while TCRdb's copy carries only in-frame clones and drops some. The table records some 150,000 clones, roughly 91% of them present only once. V lost 2 bases to trimming and J lost 3 bases, with 8 bases between them. CDR3 length: 14 amino acids. The germline CDR1 and CDR2 sequences are MNHEY and SVGAGI. The TCR sequence derives from a woman aged 30 to 39 in good health. The rearrangement links TRBV6-5 to TRBJ2-1; D may be TRBD2 (5 bases). Sequenced material: blood. CDR3 DNA sequence: TGTGCCAGCAGTTACGCTGCGGGCTACAATGAGCAGTTCTTC. Its translation: CASSYAAGYNEQFF.